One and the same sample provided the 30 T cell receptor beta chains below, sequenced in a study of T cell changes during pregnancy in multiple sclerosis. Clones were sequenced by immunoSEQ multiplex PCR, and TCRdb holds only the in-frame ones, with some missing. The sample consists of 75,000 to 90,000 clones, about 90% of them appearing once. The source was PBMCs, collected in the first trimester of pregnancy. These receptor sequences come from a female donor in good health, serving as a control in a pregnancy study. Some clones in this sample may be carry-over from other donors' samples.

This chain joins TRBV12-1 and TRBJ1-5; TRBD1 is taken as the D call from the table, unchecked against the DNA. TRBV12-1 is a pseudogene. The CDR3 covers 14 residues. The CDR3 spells CASSFVAPNQPQHF. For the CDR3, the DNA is TGTGCCAGCAGCTTTGTGGCACCGAATCAGCCCCAGCATTTT.

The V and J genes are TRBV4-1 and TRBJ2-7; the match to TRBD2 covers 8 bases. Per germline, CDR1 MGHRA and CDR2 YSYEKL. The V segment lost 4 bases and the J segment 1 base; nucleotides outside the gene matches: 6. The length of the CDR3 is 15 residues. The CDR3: CASSPLAGVSYEQYF. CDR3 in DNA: TGCGCCAGCAGCCCTCTAGCGGGCGTTTCCTACGAGCAGTACTTC.

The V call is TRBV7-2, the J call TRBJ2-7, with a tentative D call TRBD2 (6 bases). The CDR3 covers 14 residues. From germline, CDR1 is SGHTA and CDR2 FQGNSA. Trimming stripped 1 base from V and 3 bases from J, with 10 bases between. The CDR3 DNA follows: TGTGCCAGCAGCTTAGACGGGAGTGGCTACGAGCAGTACTTC. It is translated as CASSLDGSGYEQYF.

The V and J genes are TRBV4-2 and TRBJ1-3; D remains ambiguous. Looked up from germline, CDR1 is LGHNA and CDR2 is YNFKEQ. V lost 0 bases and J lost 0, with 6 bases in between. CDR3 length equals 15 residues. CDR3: CASSQEQSSGNTIYF. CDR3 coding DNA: TGTGCCAGCAGCCAAGAACAGTCCTCTGGAAACACCATATATTTT.

This chain's CDR3 is CASSPLAGVEYEQYF. CDR3 bases: TGCGCCAGCAGCCCGCTGGCCGGGGTTGAGTACGAGCAGTACTTC. This chain connects TRBV5-1 to TRBJ2-7, with D possibly being TRBD2 (5 bases). CDR1 is SGHRS, CDR2 YFSETQ, per germline. The CDR3 is made up of 15 amino acids. V lost 4 bases and J lost 4, with 18 bases in between.

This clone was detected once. Here the CDR3 reads CASSLAAGGGVYEQYF. The CDR3 nucleotides are TGCGCCAGCAGCTTGGCAGCGGGTGGCGGTGTCTACGAGCAGTACTTC. The chain joins TRBV5-1 to TRBJ2-7; D may be TRBD2 (6 bases). Germline-derived CDR1 and CDR2 are SGHRS and YFSETQ. The CDR3 covers 16 residues. V was trimmed by 0 bases and J by 3 bases, leaving 16 bases between them. The complete variable domain, with remaining parts taken from reference TRBV5-1 and TRBJ2-7, reads KAGVTQTPRYLIKTRGQQVTLSCSPISGHRSVSWYQQTPGQGLQFLFEYFSETQRNKGNFPGRFSGRQFSNSRSEMNVSTLELGDSALYLCASSLAAGGGVYEQYFGPGTRLTVT.

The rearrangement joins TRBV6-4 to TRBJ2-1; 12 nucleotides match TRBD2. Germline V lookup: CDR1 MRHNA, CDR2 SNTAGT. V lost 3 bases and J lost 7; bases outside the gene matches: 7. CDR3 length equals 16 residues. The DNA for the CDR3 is TGTGCCAGCAGTGAGCCCGGGACTAGCGGGTCTAATGAGCAGTTCTTC. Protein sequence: CASSEPGTSGSNEQFF.

The CDR3 DNA reads TGCGCCAGCAGCTTGGGGAGAGAGACCCAGTACTTC. Its translation: CASSLGRETQYF. V is TRBV5-1 and J is TRBJ2-5; D is undetermined. The CDR3 is made up of 12 amino acids. Trimming left V 0 bases short and J 4 bases short, with 4 bases between. The germline gives CDR1 SGHRS, CDR2 YFSETQ.

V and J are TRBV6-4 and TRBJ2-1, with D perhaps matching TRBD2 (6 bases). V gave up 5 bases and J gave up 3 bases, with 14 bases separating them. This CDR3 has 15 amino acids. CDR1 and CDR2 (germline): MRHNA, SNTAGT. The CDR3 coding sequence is TGTGCCAGCAGTCTTGGCGGGGCGGGCTACAATGAGCAGTTCTTC. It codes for CASSLGGAGYNEQFF.

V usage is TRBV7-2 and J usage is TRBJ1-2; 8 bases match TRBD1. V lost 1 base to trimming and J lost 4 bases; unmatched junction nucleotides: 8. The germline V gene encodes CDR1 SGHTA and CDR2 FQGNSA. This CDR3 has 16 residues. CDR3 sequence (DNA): TGTGCCAGCAGCTTAGAGGGACCAGGGGGCGGCTATGGCTACACCTTC. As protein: CASSLEGPGGGYGYTF.

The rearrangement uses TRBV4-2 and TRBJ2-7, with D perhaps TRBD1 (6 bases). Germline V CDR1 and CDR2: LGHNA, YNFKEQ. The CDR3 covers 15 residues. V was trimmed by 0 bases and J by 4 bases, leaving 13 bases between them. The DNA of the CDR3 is TGTGCCAGCAGCCAAGATCTTTCCAGGGGTTACGAGCAGTACTTC. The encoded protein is CASSQDLSRGYEQYF.

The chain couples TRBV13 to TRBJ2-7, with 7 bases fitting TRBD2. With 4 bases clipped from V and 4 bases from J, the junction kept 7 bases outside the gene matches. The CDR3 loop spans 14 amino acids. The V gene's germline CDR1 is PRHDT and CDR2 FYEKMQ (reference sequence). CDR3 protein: CASSSRDYPYEQYF. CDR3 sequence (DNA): TGTGCCAGCAGCTCCCGGGACTACCCTTACGAGCAGTACTTC.

CDR3 region: CASSQGQYAGQPQHF. The CDR3 DNA follows: TGTGCCAGCAGCCAGGGACAGTACGCCGGTCAGCCCCAGCATTTT. The genes are TRBV5-6 and TRBJ1-5, with 7 bases that match TRBD1. Germline CDR1 reads SGHDT; CDR2 reads YYEEEE. The V segment lost 4 bases and the J segment 6 bases; nucleotides outside the gene matches: 10. The CDR3 length is 15 residues. Full variable domain (outside the CDR3, taken from reference TRBV5-6 and TRBJ1-5): DAGVTQSPTHLIKTRGQQVTLRCSPKSGHDTVSWYQQALGQGPQFIFQYYEEEERQRGNFPDRFSGHQFPNYSSELNVNALLLGDSALYLCASSQGQYAGQPQHFGDGTRLSIL.

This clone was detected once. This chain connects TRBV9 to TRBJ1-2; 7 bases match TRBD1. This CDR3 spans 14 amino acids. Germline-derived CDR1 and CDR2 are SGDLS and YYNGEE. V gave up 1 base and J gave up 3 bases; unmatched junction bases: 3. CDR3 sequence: CASSVQGGDYGYTF. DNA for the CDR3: TGTGCCAGCAGCGTACAAGGGGGCGACTATGGCTACACCTTC.

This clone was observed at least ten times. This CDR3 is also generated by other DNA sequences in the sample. The CDR3 spells CASSELAGGHNEQFF. The CDR3 nucleotides are TGTGCCAGCAGTGAACTAGCGGGAGGGCACAATGAGCAGTTCTTC. The genes are TRBV6-4 and TRBJ2-1; 13 nucleotides align to TRBD2. Per the germline V gene, CDR1 is MRHNA and CDR2 is SNTAGT. The CDR3 is made up of 15 amino acids. V lost 3 bases, J lost 5 bases, and 1 base stayed unmatched.

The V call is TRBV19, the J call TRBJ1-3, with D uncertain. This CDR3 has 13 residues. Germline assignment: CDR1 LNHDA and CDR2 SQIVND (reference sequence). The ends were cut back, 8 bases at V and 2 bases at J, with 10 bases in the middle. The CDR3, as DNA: TGTGCCAGTTCGACTTTCACTGGAAACACCATATATTTT. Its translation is CASSTFTGNTIYF.

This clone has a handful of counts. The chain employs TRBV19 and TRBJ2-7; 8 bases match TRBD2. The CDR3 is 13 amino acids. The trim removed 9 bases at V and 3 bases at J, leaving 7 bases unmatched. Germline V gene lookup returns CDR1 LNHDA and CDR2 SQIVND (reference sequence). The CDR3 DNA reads TGTGCCAGCGCTCCGGGGGGGCTCTACGAGCAGTACTTC. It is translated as CASAPGGLYEQYF.

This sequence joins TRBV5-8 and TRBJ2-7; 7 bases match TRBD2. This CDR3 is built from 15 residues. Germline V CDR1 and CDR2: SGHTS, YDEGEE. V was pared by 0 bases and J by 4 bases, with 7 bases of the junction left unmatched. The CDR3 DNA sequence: TGTGCCAGCAGCTTGGGTCGGGGGGATCATTACGAGCAGTACTTC. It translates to CASSLGRGDHYEQYF.

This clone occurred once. The CDR3 coding sequence is TGTGCCAGCAGACCCTCGGGTGGTGAGCAGTTCTTC. Its protein product is CASRPSGGEQFF. The J gene is TRBJ2-1, the V gene TRBV28, with D unclear. This CDR3 region has 12 residues. The V end lost 6 bases, the J end lost 9 bases, and 12 bases lay between the germline ends. Germline V lookup: CDR1 MDHEN, CDR2 SYDVKM.

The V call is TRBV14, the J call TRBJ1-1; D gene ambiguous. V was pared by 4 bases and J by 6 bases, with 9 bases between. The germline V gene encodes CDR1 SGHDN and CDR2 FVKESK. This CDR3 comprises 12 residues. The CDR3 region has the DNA TGTGCCAGCAGCCCGGCCGGGGCTGAAGCTTTCTTT. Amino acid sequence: CASSPAGAEAFF.

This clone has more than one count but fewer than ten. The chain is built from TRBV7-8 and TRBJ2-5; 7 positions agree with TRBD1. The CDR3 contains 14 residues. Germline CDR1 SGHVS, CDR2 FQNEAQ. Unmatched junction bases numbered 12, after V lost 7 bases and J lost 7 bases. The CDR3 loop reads CASTFWDSTGTQYF. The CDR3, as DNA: TGTGCCAGCACCTTTTGGGACAGCACGGGGACCCAGTACTTC.

The DNA of the CDR3 is TGCGCCAGCAGCTGGGGACAGACGAATACGCAGTATTTT. Protein: CASSWGQTNTQYF. The chain has TRBV5-1 and TRBJ2-3, with 7 bases identical to TRBD1. Trimming removed 3 bases from V and 7 bases from J; junction bases left unmatched: 5. The CDR3 covers 13 residues. The germline V gene has CDR1 SGHRS and CDR2 YFSETQ.

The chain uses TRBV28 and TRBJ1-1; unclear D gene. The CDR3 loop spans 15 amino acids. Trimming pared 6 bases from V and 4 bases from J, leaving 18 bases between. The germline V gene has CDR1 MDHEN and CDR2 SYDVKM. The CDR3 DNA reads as TGTGCCAGCAGAATGCGCCAGGTACTGGGCACTGAAGCTTTCTTT. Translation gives CASRMRQVLGTEAFF.

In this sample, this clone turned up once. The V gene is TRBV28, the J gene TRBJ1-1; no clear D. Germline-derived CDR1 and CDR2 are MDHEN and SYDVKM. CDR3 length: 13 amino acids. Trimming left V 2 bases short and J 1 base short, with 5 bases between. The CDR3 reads CASSLAGNTEAFF. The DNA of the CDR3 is TGTGCCAGCAGTTTAGCAGGGAACACTGAAGCTTTCTTT. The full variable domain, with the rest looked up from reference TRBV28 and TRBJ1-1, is DVKVTQSSRYLVKRTGEKVFLECVQDMDHENMFWYRQDPGLGLRLIYFSYDVKMKEKGDIPEGYSVSREKKERFSLILESASTNQTSMYLCASSLAGNTEAFFGQGTRLTVV.

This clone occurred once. CDR3 in DNA: TGTGCCAGTAGCTTCGGGAATGCAATGTTCTTC. This translates into CASSFGNAMFF. The rearrangement uses TRBV19 and TRBJ2-1, with D perhaps TRBD2 (5 bases). In germline, CDR1 is LNHDA, CDR2 SQIVND (reference sequence). V dropped 6 bases and J dropped 15 bases, with 15 bases sitting between them. This CDR3 region has 11 residues.

CDR3 DNA sequence: TGTGCCAGCAACGGACAGGTCCGCTATAATTCACCCCTCCACTTT. Translated, it gives CASNGQVRYNSPLHF. The chain is built from TRBV2 and TRBJ1-6, with 7 nucleotides matching TRBD1. The germline V gene has CDR1 SNHLY and CDR2 FYNNEI. The CDR3 is made up of 15 amino acids. J gave up 3 bases and V 7 bases, and 6 bases lay outside the gene matches.

CDR3 coding DNA: TGTGCCGCGCACGGGACAGTAGACACTGAAGCTTTCTTT. It encodes CAAHGTVDTEAFF. This chain joins TRBV28 and TRBJ1-1; 7 bases line up with TRBD1. The CDR3 extends over 13 amino acids. Germline CDR1 is MDHEN and CDR2 is SYDVKM. V was clipped by 11 bases and J by 3 bases; unmatched bases: 9. Based on the CDR3 plus reference TRBV28 and TRBJ1-1, the full variable domain is DVKVTQSSRYLVKRTGEKVFLECVQDMDHENMFWYRQDPGLGLRLIYFSYDVKMKEKGDIPEGYSVSREKKERFSLILESASTNQTSMYLCAAHGTVDTEAFFGQGTRLTVV.

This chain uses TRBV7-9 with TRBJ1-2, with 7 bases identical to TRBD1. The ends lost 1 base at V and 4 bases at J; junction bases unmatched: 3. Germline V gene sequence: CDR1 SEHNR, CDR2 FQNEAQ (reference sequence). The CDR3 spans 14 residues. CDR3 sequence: CASSLDRGIYGYTF. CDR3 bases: TGTGCCAGCAGCTTAGACAGGGGAATCTATGGCTACACCTTC.

The CDR3 nucleotides read TGTGCCAGCAGCTTGGTAGAGGGTTGGAGCGAGCAGTACTTC. Protein product: CASSLVEGWSEQYF. The chain joins TRBV5-5 to TRBJ2-7; possible D gene TRBD2, 5 bases. V lost 0 bases, J lost 6 bases, and 13 bases lay in between. CDR3 length equals 14 residues. Germline lookup yields CDR1 SGHKS and CDR2 YYEKEE (reference sequence).

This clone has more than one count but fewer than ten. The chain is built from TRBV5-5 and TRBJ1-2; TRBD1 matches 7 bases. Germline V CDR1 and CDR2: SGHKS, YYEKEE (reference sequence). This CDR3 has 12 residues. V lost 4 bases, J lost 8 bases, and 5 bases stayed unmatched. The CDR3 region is CASSPDRDGYTF. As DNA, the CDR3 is TGTGCCAGCAGCCCTGACAGGGACGGCTACACCTTC.